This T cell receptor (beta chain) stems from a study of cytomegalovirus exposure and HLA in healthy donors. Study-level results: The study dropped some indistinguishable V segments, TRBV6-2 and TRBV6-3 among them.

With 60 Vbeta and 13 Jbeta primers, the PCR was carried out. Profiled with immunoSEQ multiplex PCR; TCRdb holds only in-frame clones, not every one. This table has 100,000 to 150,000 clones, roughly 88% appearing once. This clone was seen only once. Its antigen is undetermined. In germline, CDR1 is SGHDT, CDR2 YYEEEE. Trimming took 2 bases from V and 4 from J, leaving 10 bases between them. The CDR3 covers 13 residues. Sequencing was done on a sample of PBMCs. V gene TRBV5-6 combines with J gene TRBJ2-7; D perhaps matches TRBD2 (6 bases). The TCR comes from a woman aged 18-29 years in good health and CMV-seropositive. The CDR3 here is CASSFGSSYEQYF. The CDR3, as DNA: TGTGCCAGCAGCTTCGGGAGCTCGTACGAGCAGTACTTC.